The rows below give T cell receptor beta chains drawn from one sample of a study of blood T cells in healthy people across ages. A single record per CDR3 protein comes from TCRdb applying MiXCR to the 5' RACE reads. The repertoire has hundreds of thousands of distinct CDR3 sequences, 40% to 45% of them found once; the top ten carry 20% to 25%. Sequencing input: blood. The source of these receptors is a woman aged 55-75 years in good health. Each CDR3 is given with its conserved first and last residue. A D gene is named only where the DNA matches it firmly. Clone size is stated in some rows and not others, as once, few, many or a class when expanded.

j_call: TRBJ2-6; clone_size: NA; cdr3_length: 15; v_call: TRBV2; d_call: NA; cdr3_aa: CASREQLSGANVLTF; cdr3_nt: TGTGCCAGCAGGGAACAGCTCTCTGGGGCCAACGTCCTGACTTTC
j_call: TRBJ2-3; clone_size: NA; cdr3_length: 16; v_call: TRBV27; d_call: TRBD1; cdr3_aa: CTSSLGGTGVTDTQYF; cdr3_nt: TGTACCAGCAGTTTAGGAGGGACAGGAGTCACAGATACGCAGTATTTT
j_call: TRBJ1-1; clone_size: NA; cdr3_length: 18; v_call: TRBV7-3; d_call: NA; cdr3_aa: CASSLKTGDRSRDTEAFF; cdr3_nt: TGTGCCAGCAGCTTAAAGACTGGAGACAGGTCTAGGGACACTGAAGCTTTCTTT
j_call: TRBJ2-5; clone_size: NA; cdr3_length: 15; v_call: TRBV7-2; d_call: NA; cdr3_aa: CASSLFHQIQETQYF; cdr3_nt: TGTGCCAGCAGCTTATTTCACCAGATCCAAGAGACCCAGTACTTC
j_call: TRBJ2-7; clone_size: NA; cdr3_length: 13; v_call: TRBV12-3/TRBV12-4; d_call: TRBD1; cdr3_aa: CASSLVRGCEQYF; cdr3_nt: TGTGCCAGCAGTTTAGTCAGGGGGTGCGAGCAGTACTTC
j_call: TRBJ2-7; clone_size: NA; cdr3_length: 15; v_call: TRBV6-2/TRBV6-3; d_call: TRBD2; cdr3_aa: CASSYSAGRAYEQYF; cdr3_nt: TGTGCCAGCAGTTACTCGGCCGGGAGGGCCTACGAGCAGTACTTC
j_call: TRBJ2-7; clone_size: few; cdr3_length: 12; v_call: TRBV20-1; d_call: NA; cdr3_aa: CSASGQIYEQYF; cdr3_nt: TGCAGTGCTAGCGGGCAGATCTACGAGCAGTACTTC
j_call: TRBJ1-1; clone_size: NA; cdr3_length: 13; v_call: TRBV20-1; d_call: TRBD1; cdr3_aa: CSARPGGSTEAFF; cdr3_nt: TGCAGTGCTAGACCAGGGGGCTCCACTGAAGCTTTCTTT
j_call: TRBJ2-1; clone_size: many; cdr3_length: 12; v_call: TRBV20-1; d_call: NA; cdr3_aa: CSARLSYNEQFF; cdr3_nt: TGCAGTGCTAGGCTGTCCTACAATGAGCAGTTCTTC
j_call: TRBJ2-3; clone_size: once; cdr3_length: 15; v_call: TRBV7-2; d_call: NA; cdr3_aa: CASSTGLESTDTQYF; cdr3_nt: TGTGCCAGCAGCACAGGCCTAGAAAGCACAGATACGCAGTATTTT